A selection of T cell receptor beta chains follows, all from one sample in a study of sequential checkpoint blockade in melanoma. Profiling relied on immunoSEQ multiplex PCR, and the TCRdb table lists in-frame clones only, not all of them. This table holds approximately 28,000 clones, more than 80% found once. The specimen comprised CD8+ T cells sorted from blood (inferred from file names), sampled from a patient given nivolumab and ipilimumab in sequence. Every receptor here comes from a human donor with melanoma. The CDR3 runs from the conserved cysteine through the conserved F or W. A D gene is named only where the DNA matches it firmly. Size values are once, few and many counts, or a class for expanded clones, and some rows have none.

cdr3_aa: CASSPGSRGYNGQFF; cdr3_nt: TGTGCCAGCAGTCCCGGGAGCAGGGGGTACAATGGGCAGTTCTTC; clone_size: .; d_call: .; j_call: TRBJ2-1; v_call: TRBV27
cdr3_aa: CSVEGGMGGYTF; cdr3_nt: TGCAGCGTTGAGGGGGGGATGGGAGGCTACACCTTC; clone_size: .; d_call: .; j_call: TRBJ1-2; v_call: TRBV29-1
cdr3_aa: CASSHTSEIPDEQFF; cdr3_nt: TGCGCCAGCAGCCACACTAGCGAGATACCGGATGAGCAGTTCTTC; clone_size: once; d_call: TRBD2; j_call: TRBJ2-1; v_call: TRBV4-3
cdr3_aa: CASSAFDSSGADTQYF; cdr3_nt: TGTGCCAGCAGCGCCTTCGACAGTAGCGGGGCGGATACGCAGTATTTT; clone_size: .; d_call: TRBD2; j_call: TRBJ2-3; v_call: TRBV9
cdr3_aa: CASSDLFSTNEKLFF; cdr3_nt: TGCGCCAGCAGTGATTTGTTCTCAACTAATGAAAAACTGTTTTTT; clone_size: .; d_call: .; j_call: TRBJ1-4; v_call: TRBV10-2
cdr3_aa: CASSVGGGARTGGELFF; cdr3_nt: TGTGCCAGCAGCGTAGGAGGTGGGGCGCGGACAGGCGGGGAGCTGTTTTTT; clone_size: .; d_call: TRBD1; j_call: TRBJ2-2; v_call: TRBV9
cdr3_aa: CASSLAVSSREEQFF; cdr3_nt: TGCGCCAGCAGCTTGGCCGTAAGCTCCCGGGAGGAGCAGTTCTTC; clone_size: .; d_call: .; j_call: TRBJ2-1; v_call: TRBV5-1
cdr3_aa: CASSVEGRGQDEQYF; cdr3_nt: TGTGCCAGCAGCGTAGAGGGCAGGGGGCAGGACGAGCAGTACTTC; clone_size: .; d_call: TRBD1; j_call: TRBJ2-7; v_call: TRBV9
cdr3_aa: CASSPGGSGNTIYF; cdr3_nt: TGTGCCAGCTCACCAGGGGGGTCTGGAAACACCATATATTTT; clone_size: few; d_call: .; j_call: TRBJ1-3; v_call: TRBV18
cdr3_aa: CASSATVNTEAFF; cdr3_nt: TGTGCCAGTAGTGCCACAGTGAACACTGAAGCTTTCTTT; clone_size: .; d_call: .; j_call: TRBJ1-1; v_call: TRBV19
cdr3_aa: CASSSRVDRGYEQYF; cdr3_nt: TGTGCCAGCAGTTCGCGGGTGGACAGAGGCTACGAGCAGTACTTC; clone_size: .; d_call: .; j_call: TRBJ2-7; v_call: TRBV7-2
cdr3_aa: CASSVSRVPSYNEQFF; cdr3_nt: TGTGCCAGCAGTGTATCCCGGGTGCCTTCCTACAATGAGCAGTTCTTC; clone_size: .; d_call: .; j_call: TRBJ2-1; v_call: TRBV2
cdr3_aa: CASSAGTSAYEQYF; cdr3_nt: TGTGCCAGCAGCGCCGGGACTAGCGCCTACGAGCAGTACTTC; clone_size: .; d_call: TRBD2; j_call: TRBJ2-7; v_call: TRBV9
cdr3_aa: CAISLGGKAGTDTQYF; cdr3_nt: TGTGCCATCAGCTTGGGGGGTAAGGCCGGCACAGATACGCAGTATTTT; clone_size: .; d_call: .; j_call: TRBJ2-3; v_call: TRBV10-3
cdr3_aa: CASREGGSGANVLTF; cdr3_nt: TGTGCCAGCAGGGAAGGGGGCTCTGGGGCCAACGTCCTGACTTTC; clone_size: .; d_call: .; j_call: TRBJ2-6; v_call: TRBV28
cdr3_aa: CASSYSGTGPDTQYF; cdr3_nt: TGTGCCAGCAGTTATTCCGGGACAGGGCCAGATACGCAGTATTTT; clone_size: .; d_call: TRBD1; j_call: TRBJ2-3; v_call: TRBV6-4
cdr3_aa: CASGDRASGANVLTF; cdr3_nt: TGTGCCAGCGGGGACAGGGCCTCTGGGGCCAACGTCCTGACTTTC; clone_size: .; d_call: TRBD1; j_call: TRBJ2-6; v_call: TRBV5-8
cdr3_aa: CASSLAYTSSDTQYF; cdr3_nt: TGTGCCAGCAGCTTAGCGTATACTAGCTCGGATACGCAGTATTTT; clone_size: .; d_call: .; j_call: TRBJ2-3; v_call: TRBV7-9
cdr3_aa: CASSQEYSNTEAFF; cdr3_nt: TGTGCCAGCAGCCAAGAGTACTCGAACACTGAAGCTTTCTTT; clone_size: .; d_call: .; j_call: TRBJ1-1; v_call: TRBV4-2
cdr3_aa: CASSQEGETGGDEQYF; cdr3_nt: TGTGCCAGCAGCCAAGAGGGGGAGACAGGGGGTGACGAGCAGTACTTC; clone_size: few; d_call: TRBD1; j_call: TRBJ2-7; v_call: TRBV5-6
cdr3_aa: CASSSTSGSSYEQYF; cdr3_nt: TGTGCCAGCAGCTCGACTAGCGGGAGTTCCTACGAGCAGTACTTC; clone_size: .; d_call: TRBD2; j_call: TRBJ2-7; v_call: TRBV5-6
cdr3_aa: CASSDSDITYNEQFF; cdr3_nt: TGTGCCAGCTCAGACTCGGATATCACCTACAATGAGCAGTTCTTC; clone_size: .; d_call: .; j_call: TRBJ2-1; v_call: TRBV18
cdr3_aa: CASSETGGSQPQHF; cdr3_nt: TGTGCCAGCAGCGAAACAGGGGGCTCTCAGCCCCAGCATTTT; clone_size: .; d_call: TRBD1; j_call: TRBJ1-5; v_call: TRBV7-9
cdr3_aa: CASSLRDSNYGYTF; cdr3_nt: TGTGCCAGCAGCTTACGGGACAGTAACTATGGCTACACCTTC; clone_size: .; d_call: TRBD1; j_call: TRBJ1-2; v_call: TRBV13
cdr3_aa: CASRSGTGKRDTQYF; cdr3_nt: TGTGCCAGCAGATCAGGGACAGGGAAACGAGATACGCAGTATTTT; clone_size: .; d_call: TRBD1; j_call: TRBJ2-3; v_call: TRBV5-4
cdr3_aa: CASSSPSGGTPYEQYF; cdr3_nt: TGTGCCAGCAGCTCCCCCTCAGGTGGCACCCCGTACGAGCAGTACTTC; clone_size: once; d_call: .; j_call: TRBJ2-7; v_call: TRBV9
cdr3_aa: CASSQGDRYANEQFF; cdr3_nt: TGTGCCAGCAGCCAAGGCGACAGGTACGCCAATGAGCAGTTCTTC; clone_size: few; d_call: .; j_call: TRBJ2-1; v_call: TRBV14
cdr3_aa: CASSVSRSAMNTEAFF; cdr3_nt: TGTGCCAGCAGCGTCTCCAGGTCTGCTATGAACACTGAAGCTTTCTTT; clone_size: once; d_call: .; j_call: TRBJ1-1; v_call: TRBV9
cdr3_aa: CASSQGQGTGNTIYF; cdr3_nt: TGCGCCAGCAGCCAAGGACAGGGGACTGGAAACACCATATATTTT; clone_size: .; d_call: TRBD1; j_call: TRBJ1-3; v_call: TRBV4-3
cdr3_aa: CASTSGGGAPLHF; cdr3_nt: TGTGCCAGCACCTCCGGAGGGGGCGCACCCCTCCACTTT; clone_size: .; d_call: TRBD1; j_call: TRBJ1-6; v_call: TRBV28
cdr3_aa: CASGRQLITGKGETQYF; cdr3_nt: TGTGCCAGCGGCCGCCAACTGATAACAGGGAAGGGCGAGACCCAGTACTTC; clone_size: .; d_call: .; j_call: TRBJ2-5; v_call: TRBV27
cdr3_aa: CASSSNFADPSGYTF; cdr3_nt: TGTGCCAGCAGCTCCAATTTCGCAGATCCATCCGGCTACACCTTC; clone_size: once; d_call: .; j_call: TRBJ1-2; v_call: TRBV11-2
cdr3_aa: CASSLTPPTGIKLFF; cdr3_nt: TGTGCCAGCAGCTTAACTCCACCTACAGGAATCAAACTGTTTTTT; clone_size: .; d_call: .; j_call: TRBJ1-4; v_call: TRBV7-3
cdr3_aa: CASRLTGGPYEQYF; cdr3_nt: TGTGCCAGCAGACTGACAGGCGGCCCCTACGAGCAGTACTTC; clone_size: .; d_call: .; j_call: TRBJ2-7; v_call: TRBV6-5
cdr3_aa: CASSLLHRDYEQHF; cdr3_nt: TGTGCCAGCAGCCTTCTCCACAGGGACTACGAGCAGCACTTC; clone_size: .; d_call: .; j_call: TRBJ2-7; v_call: TRBV7-8
cdr3_aa: CAWGSGGSYNEQFF; cdr3_nt: TGTGCCTGGGGTAGCGGAGGCTCCTACAATGAGCAGTTCTTC; clone_size: .; d_call: .; j_call: TRBJ2-1; v_call: TRBV30
cdr3_aa: CASSLGASYEQYF; cdr3_nt: TGTGCCAGCAGTTTGGGGGCCTCCTACGAGCAGTACTTC; clone_size: .; d_call: .; j_call: TRBJ2-7; v_call: TRBV27
cdr3_aa: CASSQENRVGETQYF; cdr3_nt: TGCGCCAGCAGCCAAGAGAATCGGGTAGGAGAGACCCAGTACTTC; clone_size: .; d_call: .; j_call: TRBJ2-5; v_call: TRBV4-1
cdr3_aa: CASSSTQIGNQPQHF; cdr3_nt: TGTGCCAGCAGTTCAACACAGATAGGCAATCAGCCCCAGCATTTT; clone_size: .; d_call: .; j_call: TRBJ1-5; v_call: TRBV27
cdr3_aa: CASSLLAGGSVGEQYF; cdr3_nt: TGTGCCAGCAGCCTACTAGCGGGAGGTTCCGTTGGGGAGCAGTACTTC; clone_size: .; d_call: TRBD2; j_call: TRBJ2-7; v_call: TRBV28
cdr3_aa: CASSLGTGGDDGYTF; cdr3_nt: TGTGCCAGCAGCTTAGGGACAGGGGGCGACGATGGCTACACCTTC; clone_size: once; d_call: TRBD1; j_call: TRBJ1-2; v_call: TRBV7-3
cdr3_aa: CASSFLAGVQDTQYF; cdr3_nt: TGTGCCAGCAGCTTTCTAGCGGGGGTTCAGGATACGCAGTATTTT; clone_size: .; d_call: TRBD2; j_call: TRBJ2-3; v_call: TRBV5-4
cdr3_aa: CASSPRPSWDEQFF; cdr3_nt: TGTGCCAGCAGTCCGCGGCCTAGCTGGGATGAGCAGTTCTTC; clone_size: .; d_call: .; j_call: TRBJ2-1; v_call: TRBV6-5
cdr3_aa: CASSSDRSSYEQYF; cdr3_nt: TGCGCCAGCAGCTCGGACAGATCTTCCTACGAGCAGTACTTC; clone_size: .; d_call: .; j_call: TRBJ2-7; v_call: TRBV5-1
cdr3_aa: CASSRLAGGPETQYF; cdr3_nt: TGTGCCAGCAGCAGACTAGCGGGAGGGCCAGAGACCCAGTACTTC; clone_size: .; d_call: TRBD2; j_call: TRBJ2-5; v_call: TRBV7-9
cdr3_aa: CASSLSAGSYGYTF; cdr3_nt: TGTGCCAGCAGTTTATCTGCAGGGTCCTATGGCTACACCTTC; clone_size: .; d_call: .; j_call: TRBJ1-2; v_call: TRBV27
cdr3_aa: CASISGSNYSPLHF; cdr3_nt: TGTGCCAGCATATCTGGTTCAAACTATTCACCCCTCCACTTT; clone_size: .; d_call: .; j_call: TRBJ1-6; v_call: TRBV2
cdr3_aa: CASSWGQGHSYEQYF; cdr3_nt: TGTGCCAGCAGTTGGGGACAGGGCCACTCCTACGAGCAGTACTTC; clone_size: .; d_call: TRBD1; j_call: TRBJ2-7; v_call: TRBV28
cdr3_aa: CARRTTGGELFF; cdr3_nt: TGTGCCAGAAGGACAACAGGCGGGGAGCTGTTTTTT; clone_size: .; d_call: .; j_call: TRBJ2-2; v_call: TRBV2
cdr3_aa: CASSVTGSNQPQHF; cdr3_nt: TGTGCCAGCAGTGTCACAGGGTCCAATCAGCCCCAGCATTTT; clone_size: .; d_call: .; j_call: TRBJ1-5; v_call: TRBV27
cdr3_aa: CASSMVLSSYNEQFF; cdr3_nt: TGTGCCAGTAGTATGGTTTTGAGCTCCTACAATGAGCAGTTCTTC; clone_size: once; d_call: .; j_call: TRBJ2-1; v_call: TRBV19
cdr3_aa: CASSFSSGGFYNEQFF; cdr3_nt: TGTGCCAGCAGTTTTAGTAGCGGGGGTTTCTACAATGAGCAGTTCTTC; clone_size: .; d_call: TRBD2; j_call: TRBJ2-1; v_call: TRBV28
cdr3_aa: CASSPGQGADYGYTF; cdr3_nt: TGTGCCAGCAGTCCTGGACAGGGGGCGGACTATGGCTACACCTTC; clone_size: .; d_call: TRBD1; j_call: TRBJ1-2; v_call: TRBV6-5